One sample yielded the 25 T cell receptor beta chains listed below, sequenced in a study of T-cell reconstitution after alpha-beta-depleted transplantation in children. Construction of the TCRbeta library involved unique molecular identifiers. Each CDR3 protein is one row after TCRdb ran MiXCR on the PCR reads. This table has hundreds of thousands of distinct CDR3 sequences, approximately 10% appearing once. The specimen was PBMCs from the stem cell graft donor, collected from the stem cell graft. The receptors originated from a human donor who donated a stem cell graft to a child with acute myeloid leukemia.

The V gene is TRBV10-3, the J gene TRBJ2-7; D not certain. The CDR3 runs 14 residues. Germline CDR1 ENHRY, CDR2 SYGVKD. Trimming took off 0 bases at V and 3 bases at J, with 9 bases between the two ends. The CDR3 here is CAISESKRNYEQYF. The CDR3 nucleotides are TGTGCCATCAGTGAGTCGAAGAGAAACTACGAGCAGTACTTC.

The chain combines TRBV3-1 with TRBJ2-2; no clear D. CDR1 and CDR2 from the germline V gene are LGHDT and YNNKEL (reference sequence). This CDR3 spans 14 amino acids. Trimming took off 3 bases at V and 8 bases at J, with 13 bases between the two ends. The CDR3 loop is CASSHPKSRGELFF. The CDR3 region has the DNA TGTGCCAGCAGCCATCCCAAGTCACGAGGGGAGCTGTTTTTT.

The V gene is TRBV15, the J gene TRBJ2-5; 12 positions match TRBD2. J gave up 3 bases and V 0 bases, and 8 bases lay outside the gene matches. The germline V gene has CDR1 LNHNV and CDR2 YYDKDF (reference sequence). This CDR3 is built from 18 residues. The CDR3 protein is CATSRDWTSGIGEETQYF. The CDR3 bases are TGTGCCACCAGCAGAGATTGGACTAGCGGGATAGGTGAAGAGACCCAGTACTTC.

Ten or more counts support this clonotype. V is TRBV20-1 and J is TRBJ2-2; perhaps TRBD2 as D (6 bases). Germline CDR1 is DFQATT and CDR2 is SNEGSKA (reference sequence). The CDR3 is 16 residues long. The V and J ends lost 0 bases and 7 bases respectively, with 18 bases between them. DNA of the CDR3: TGCAGTGCTAGAGATCACCTAGCGAAAGAACACGGGGAGCTGTTTTTT. Residues: CSARDHLAKEHGELFF.

This chain uses TRBV5-1 with TRBJ2-7; 11 nucleotides match TRBD1. This CDR3 comprises 14 residues. With 6 bases clipped from V and 6 bases from J, the junction kept 8 bases outside the gene matches. From germline, CDR1 is SGHRS and CDR2 YFSETQ. The chain's CDR3 is CASTPGQGGAEQYF. The CDR3 DNA is TGCGCCAGCACCCCGGGACAGGGGGGTGCCGAGCAGTACTTC.

V and J are TRBV6-6 and TRBJ1-2, with unresolved D. Germline V gene data show CDR1 as MNHNY and CDR2 as SVGAGI (reference sequence). CDR3 length: 13 amino acids. The V end lost 10 bases, the J end lost 8 bases, and 20 bases lay between the germline ends. As DNA, the CDR3 is TGTGCCACCTCGGTGGGGATCTCTCAAGGCTACACCTTC. Translation gives CATSVGISQGYTF.

The chain has TRBV14 and TRBJ2-5; a weak D match, TRBD1 (5 bases). The CDR3 consists of 13 residues. The V end lost 4 bases, the J end lost 5 bases, and 11 bases lay between the germline ends. CDR1 is SGHDN and CDR2 is FVKESK in the germline V gene. The CDR3 protein is CASSRGGMETQYF. In DNA, the CDR3 is TGTGCCAGCAGCCGGGGCGGTATGGAGACCCAGTACTTC.

This clonotype was observed at least ten times. The chain recombines TRBV20-1 with TRBJ2-7; D is perhaps TRBD2 (6 bases). This CDR3 has 15 residues. CDR1 DFQATT and CDR2 SNEGSKA come from the germline V gene (reference sequence). V was trimmed by 0 bases and J by 1 base, leaving 13 bases between them. The CDR3 sequence: CSARDSGSRSYEQYF. DNA for the CDR3: TGCAGTGCTAGAGATTCCGGGAGTAGGTCCTACGAGCAGTACTTC.

This clonotype was counted ten times or more. The rearrangement links TRBV7-2 to TRBJ2-1; the match to TRBD2 covers 14 bases. The length of the CDR3 is 16 residues. CDR1 and CDR2 from the germline V gene are SGHTA and FQGNSA. V lost 5 bases and J lost 9; bases outside the gene matches: 9. CDR3 sequence: CASSPGTSGSGGEQFF. The CDR3 nucleotides read TGTGCCAGCAGCCCAGGGACTAGCGGGAGTGGTGGTGAGCAGTTCTTC.

The V call is TRBV7-9, the J call TRBJ2-2, with D maybe TRBD1 (6 bases). CDR1 is SEHNR, CDR2 FQNEAQ, per germline (reference sequence). This CDR3 comprises 16 residues. The V and J ends lost 5 bases and 1 base respectively, with 14 bases between them. CDR3 residues: CASSTGQIGNTGELFF. CDR3 DNA sequence: TGTGCCAGCAGCACCGGACAGATTGGGAACACCGGGGAGCTGTTTTTT.

This clonotype has at least ten counts. The J gene is TRBJ2-1, the V gene TRBV5-1, with D unresolved. This CDR3 spans 13 amino acids. Germline assignment: CDR1 SGHRS and CDR2 YFSETQ. V was shortened by 3 bases and J by 7 bases, with 11 bases between the two germline ends. The DNA for the CDR3 is TGCGCCAGCAGCTATCTAGTAGGGAATGAGCAGTTCTTC. Its protein product is CASSYLVGNEQFF.

The chain links TRBV28 to TRBJ2-7, with D unresolved. The CDR3 length is 15 residues. Trimming stripped 6 bases from V and 4 bases from J, with 19 bases between. Germline V gene lookup returns CDR1 MDHEN and CDR2 SYDVKM. Here the CDR3 reads CASSRKNLPRYEQYF. CDR3 in DNA: TGTGCCAGCAGCCGAAAAAACCTCCCTCGGTACGAGCAGTACTTC.

The chain recombines TRBV7-2 with TRBJ2-7; no clear D. The CDR3 has 14 amino acids. Germline V gives CDR1 SGHTA, CDR2 FQGNSA. The V end was cut by 1 base, the J end by 3 bases, with 10 bases between. CDR3 coding DNA: TGTGCCAGCAGCTTAGTCACCTCGTACTACGAGCAGTACTTC. This translates into CASSLVTSYYEQYF.

This clonotype occurred a few times. This chain connects TRBV10-3 to TRBJ2-1; 7 bases are a match to TRBD2. The CDR3 spans 15 residues. Per germline, CDR1 ENHRY and CDR2 SYGVKD. V was clipped by 6 bases and J by 4 bases; unmatched bases: 9. DNA of the CDR3: TGTGCCATCAGGGCCGAACGGGAGGTTTACAATGAGCAGTTCTTC. It yields the protein CAIRAEREVYNEQFF.

Only a few counts were recorded for this clonotype. The rearrangement joins TRBV12-5 to TRBJ2-7; 7 nucleotides match TRBD1. The germline V gene has CDR1 LGHNT and CDR2 FRNRAP. The CDR3 is made up of 13 amino acids. V gave up 2 bases and J gave up 6 bases; unmatched junction bases: 4. CDR3 in DNA: TGTGCTAGTGGTTTGCTCCCAGGGGGCGAGCAGTACTTC. This translates into CASGLLPGGEQYF.

There are many counts of this clonotype. V usage is TRBV12-3 or TRBV12-4 and J usage is TRBJ2-1, with D tentatively TRBD2 (5 bases). V shed 6 bases and J shed 0 bases, with 6 bases lying between them. The CDR3 extends over 13 amino acids. The CDR3: CASRGSSYNEQFF. The CDR3 nucleotides are TGTGCCAGCAGGGGGAGCTCCTACAATGAGCAGTTCTTC.

This chain uses TRBV6-2 or TRBV6-3 with TRBJ2-5; TRBD2 aligns across 11 bases. Germline V CDR1 and CDR2: MNHEY, SVGEGT. J gave up 4 bases and V 0 bases, and 16 bases lay outside the gene matches. The CDR3 is 20 amino acids. The CDR3 reads CASSYSPIVLTSGSGETQYF. CDR3 nucleotides: TGTGCCAGCAGTTACTCACCAATAGTTCTTACTAGCGGGAGTGGAGAGACCCAGTACTTC.

This clonotype was counted between two and nine times. This chain's CDR3 is CASSRAAGAKVEAFF. DNA of the CDR3: TGCGCCAGCAGCCGAGCCGCGGGGGCGAAGGTTGAAGCTTTCTTT. This chain connects TRBV5-1 to TRBJ1-1; possible D gene TRBD1, 6 bases. From germline, CDR1 is SGHRS and CDR2 YFSETQ. The CDR3 sequence is 15 residues long. V lost 4 bases, J lost 7 bases, and 20 bases lay in between.

This clonotype was detected only a few times. The chain employs TRBV12-3 or TRBV12-4 and TRBJ1-5, with TRBD1 matching 10 bases. Trimming cost V 3 bases and J 5 bases; bases outside gene matches: 1. The CDR3 totals 14 residues. In nucleotides, the CDR3 is TGTGCCAGCAGTTTCGGACAGGGGGATCAGCCCCAGCATTTT. Translating it yields CASSFGQGDQPQHF.

CDR3 DNA: TGTGCCACCAGCAGAGAACGGGACATCTATGGCTACACCTTC. Amino acids: CATSRERDIYGYTF. The V call is TRBV15, the J call TRBJ1-2, with a weak D call TRBD1 (6 bases). Germline CDR1 is LNHNV and CDR2 is YYDKDF (reference sequence). The CDR3 runs 14 residues. With 0 bases removed from V and 4 bases from J, the gap between germline ends came to 9 bases.

Only a few counts were recorded for this clonotype. V gene TRBV12-3 or TRBV12-4 combines with J gene TRBJ2-1; TRBD1 is a possible D gene (5 bases). CDR3 length equals 17 residues. V lost 4 bases and J lost 2, with 18 bases in between. The chain's CDR3 is CASSSARAQGAYNEQFF. The CDR3 DNA reads TGTGCCAGCAGTTCCGCCCGGGCCCAGGGCGCCTACAATGAGCAGTTCTTC.

This clonotype was seen repeatedly, ten times or more. The chain uses TRBV7-3 and TRBJ2-5; D is unresolved. V was trimmed by 2 bases and J by 7 bases, leaving 8 bases between them. This CDR3 region has 12 residues. Germline V CDR1 and CDR2: SGHTA, FQGTGA. The CDR3 region has the DNA TGTGCCAGCAGCTTATTCGCTGGGACCCAGTACTTC. This sequence encodes CASSLFAGTQYF.

There are a few counts of this clonotype. The genes are TRBV10-3 and TRBJ2-1; no reliable D call. CDR3 length: 18 residues. Germline values: CDR1 ENHRY, CDR2 SYGVKD. With 4 bases removed from V and 0 bases from J, the gap between germline ends came to 19 bases. Here the CDR3 reads CAISVGVRGAVSYNEQFF. The CDR3 bases are TGTGCCATCAGTGTAGGCGTCCGCGGTGCCGTCTCCTACAATGAGCAGTTCTTC.

The chain uses TRBV4-2 and TRBJ2-7, with unresolved D. V lost 0 bases and J 12 bases, leaving 18 bases between the germline ends. Germline values: CDR1 LGHNA, CDR2 YNFKEQ. This CDR3 has 14 amino acids. CDR3 coding DNA: TGTGCCAGCAGCCAAGATTCGGGCGCCGGGCCTCGGTACTTC. It codes for CASSQDSGAGPRYF.

At least ten counts were recorded for this clonotype. The genes are TRBV5-1 and TRBJ2-7, with 13 bases matching TRBD2. CDR1 and CDR2 (germline): SGHRS, YFSETQ. V shed 3 bases and J 4 bases; nucleotides not matched to a gene: 4. There are 15 residues in the CDR3. As DNA, the CDR3 is TGCGCCAGCAGCTCCGGGACTAGCGGGGCTTACGAGCAGTACTTC. It translates to CASSSGTSGAYEQYF.